These T cell receptor beta chains were read from a single sample in a study of cytomegalovirus exposure and HLA in healthy donors. Libraries were prepared by immunoSEQ multiplex PCR; TCRdb keeps only in-frame clonotypes and omits some of them. The sample shows some 150,000 clones, about 79% of them seen only once. The sequencing sample was made of PBMCs. All receptors derive from a female donor in good health and CMV-seronegative. Each CDR3 is given with its conserved first and last residue. Each record gives: D gene, J gene, V gene, clone size, CDR3 DNA, CDR3 protein. The D gene is left open where the match is weak. Only some rows state a clone size, as once, few, many or a class for expanded clones.

TRBD1 | TRBJ2-7 | TRBV6-6 | NA | TGTGCCAGCAGTTATACAGGGGCTGACTACGAGCAGTACTTC | CASSYTGADYEQYF
TRBD2 | TRBJ2-5 | TRBV19 | once | TGTGCCAGTACCCAGGGGGGTCTAGCGGGAGACTCCTACAAGCAGTACTTC | CASTQGGLAGDSYKQYF
TRBD2 | TRBJ2-1 | TRBV7-8 | NA | TGTGCCAGCAGCCCCAACCGGCGGGGGGGCCGGCGTGGTGAGCAGTTCTTC | CASSPNRRGGRRGEQFF
NA | TRBJ1-5 | TRBV6-5 | NA | TGTGCCAGCAGGGGTCAAGCCTGGAGTCAGCCCCAGCATTTT | CASRGQAWSQPQHF
TRBD1 | TRBJ2-1 | TRBV7-2 | NA | TGTGCCAGCAGCCCCGGGACAGGGACCTACAATGAGCAGTTCTTC | CASSPGTGTYNEQFF
TRBD1 | TRBJ2-1 | TRBV6-5 | NA | TGTGCCAGCAGTTTATCGACAGGGGGCGGTGAGCAGTTCTTC | CASSLSTGGGEQFF
NA | TRBJ2-7 | TRBV28 | NA | TGTGCCAGCAGTTTCTCGGGTACCTACGAGCAGTACTTC | CASSFSGTYEQYF
NA | TRBJ2-2 | TRBV5-1 | few | TGCGCCAGCAGCTTGGTGAGCGGTTCCGGGGAGCTGTTTTTT | CASSLVSGSGELFF
NA | TRBJ1-2 | TRBV4-3 | NA | TGCGCCAGCAGCCAAGAACAGGGCGGTTCCTATGGCTACACCTTC | CASSQEQGGSYGYTF
NA | TRBJ2-5 | TRBV9 | few | TGTGCCAGCAGCGTAGAGAAGGGCGGGGGCTGGGGGACCCAGTACTTC | CASSVEKGGGWGTQYF
NA | TRBJ2-5 | TRBV11-3 | NA | TGTGCCAATCTAGTTGGGGGCAGGGAGACCCAGTACTTC | CANLVGGRETQYF
NA | TRBJ2-1 | TRBV25-1 | NA | TGTGCCAGCAGTGAACTGACAGACTCCTACAATGAGCAGTTCTTC | CASSELTDSYNEQFF
NA | TRBJ2-2 | TRBV9 | NA | TGTGCCAGCAGCGTTCCGGGACAAAACACCGGGGAGCTGTTTTTT | CASSVPGQNTGELFF
TRBD1 | TRBJ2-1 | TRBV9 | NA | TGTGCCAGCAGCGTAGCTGGACAGGGGGCAAATGAGCAGTTCTTC | CASSVAGQGANEQFF
TRBD1 | TRBJ2-5 | TRBV5-6 | NA | TGTGCCAGCAGCTCTCAGGGGGCGCCGGAGACCCAGTACTTC | CASSSQGAPETQYF
TRBD1 | TRBJ1-1 | TRBV30 | NA | TGTGCCTGGAGTGGGTATAGGAGGACAGGGGTGTTCACTGAAGCTTTCTTT | CAWSGYRRTGVFTEAFF